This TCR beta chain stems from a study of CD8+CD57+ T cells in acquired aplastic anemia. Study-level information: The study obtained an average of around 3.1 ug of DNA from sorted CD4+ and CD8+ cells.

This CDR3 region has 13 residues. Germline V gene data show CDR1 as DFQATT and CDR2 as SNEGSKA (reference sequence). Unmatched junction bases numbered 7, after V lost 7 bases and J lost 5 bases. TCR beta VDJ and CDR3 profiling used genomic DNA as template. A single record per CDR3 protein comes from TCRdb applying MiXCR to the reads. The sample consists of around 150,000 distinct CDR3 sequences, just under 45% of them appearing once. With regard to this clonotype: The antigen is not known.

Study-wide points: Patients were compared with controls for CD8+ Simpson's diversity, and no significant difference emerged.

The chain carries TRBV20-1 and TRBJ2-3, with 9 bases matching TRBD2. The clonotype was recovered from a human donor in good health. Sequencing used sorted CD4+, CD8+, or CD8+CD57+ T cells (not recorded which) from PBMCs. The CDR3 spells CSVLAGPRDTQYF. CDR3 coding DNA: TGCAGTGTTCTAGCGGGACCGAGAGATACGCAGTATTTT.